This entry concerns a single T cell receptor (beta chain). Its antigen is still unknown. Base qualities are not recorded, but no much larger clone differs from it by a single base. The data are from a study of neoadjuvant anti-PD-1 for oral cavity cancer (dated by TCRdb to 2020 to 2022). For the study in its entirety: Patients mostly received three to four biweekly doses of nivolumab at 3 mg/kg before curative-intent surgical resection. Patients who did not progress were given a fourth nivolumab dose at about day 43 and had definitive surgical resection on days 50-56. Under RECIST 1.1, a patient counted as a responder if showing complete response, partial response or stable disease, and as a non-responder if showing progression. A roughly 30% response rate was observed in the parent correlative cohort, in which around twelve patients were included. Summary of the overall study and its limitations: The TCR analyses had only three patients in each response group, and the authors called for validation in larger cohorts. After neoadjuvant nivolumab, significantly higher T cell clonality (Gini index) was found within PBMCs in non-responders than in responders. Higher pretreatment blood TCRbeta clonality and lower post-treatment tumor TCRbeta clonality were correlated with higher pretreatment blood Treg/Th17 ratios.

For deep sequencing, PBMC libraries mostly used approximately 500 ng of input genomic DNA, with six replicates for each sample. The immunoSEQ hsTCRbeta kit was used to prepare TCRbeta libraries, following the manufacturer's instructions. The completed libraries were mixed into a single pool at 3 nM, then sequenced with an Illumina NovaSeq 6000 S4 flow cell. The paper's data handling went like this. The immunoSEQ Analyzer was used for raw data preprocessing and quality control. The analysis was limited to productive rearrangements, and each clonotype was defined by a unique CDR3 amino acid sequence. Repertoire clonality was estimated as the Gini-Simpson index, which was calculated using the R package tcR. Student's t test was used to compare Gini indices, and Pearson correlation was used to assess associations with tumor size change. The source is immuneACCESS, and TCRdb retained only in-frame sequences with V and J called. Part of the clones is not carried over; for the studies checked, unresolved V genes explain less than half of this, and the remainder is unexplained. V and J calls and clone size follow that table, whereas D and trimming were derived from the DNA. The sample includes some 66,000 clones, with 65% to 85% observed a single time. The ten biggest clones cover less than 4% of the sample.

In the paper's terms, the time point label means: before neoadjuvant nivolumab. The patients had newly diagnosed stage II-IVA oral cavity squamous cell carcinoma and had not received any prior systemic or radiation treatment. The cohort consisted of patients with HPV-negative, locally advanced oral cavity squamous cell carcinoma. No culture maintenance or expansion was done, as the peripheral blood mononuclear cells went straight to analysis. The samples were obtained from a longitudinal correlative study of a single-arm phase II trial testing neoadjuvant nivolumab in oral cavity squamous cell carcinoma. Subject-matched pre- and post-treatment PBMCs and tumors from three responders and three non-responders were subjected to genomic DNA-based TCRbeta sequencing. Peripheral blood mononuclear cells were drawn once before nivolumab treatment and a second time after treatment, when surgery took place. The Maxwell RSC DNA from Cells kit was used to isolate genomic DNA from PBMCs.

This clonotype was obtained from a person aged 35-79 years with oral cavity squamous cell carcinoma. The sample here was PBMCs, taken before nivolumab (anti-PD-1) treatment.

The CDR3 reads as follows: CAAGAPRQFF. The DNA reads as follows: TGTGCCGCCGGGGCCCCCCGGCAGTTCTTC. The rearrangement combines TRBV30 with TRBJ2-1, with a tentative D call of TRBD1 or TRBD2, each matching 5 bases. Trimming costs V 8 bases and J 12 bases, and their ends lie 14 bases apart. Including cysteine and phenylalanine, the CDR3 has 10 amino acids. The CDR3 DNA has 30 bases and is translated from base 1. CDR1 and CDR2, per the germline V gene (reference sequence), are GTSNPN and SVGIG.